The next 3 T cell receptor beta chains were all read from a single sample in a study of cytomegalovirus exposure and HLA in healthy donors. PCR used 60 Vbeta primers and 13 Jbeta primers. Sequencing used immunoSEQ multiplex PCR; TCRdb keeps in-frame clones, though not all of them. The data show approximately 77,000 clones, with around 76% seen just once and about 12% held by the top ten. Sequenced material: PBMCs. Receptors were obtained from a male donor in good health and CMV-seropositive.

The chain joins TRBV25-1 to TRBJ2-2; 9 positions agree with TRBD1. The CDR3 is 16 amino acids. Trimming cost V 6 bases and J 1 base; bases outside gene matches: 6. Germline CDR1 reads MGHDK; CDR2 reads SYGVNS. In DNA form, the CDR3 reads TGTGCCAGCAGAAGACCGGGACAGGGGAACACCGGGGAGCTGTTTTTT. This gives the protein CASRRPGQGNTGELFF.

The count of this clone is one. The rearrangement links TRBV28 to TRBJ2-5, with TRBD2 identical over 8 bases. The J call may not be correct, given that the DNA end is closer to TRBJ2-7. The CDR3 spans 16 residues. CDR1 and CDR2 from the germline V gene are MDHEN and SYDVKM. This CDR3 reads CASRDGVAGIFYEQYF. Here the CDR3 DNA reads TGTGCCAGCCGAGACGGGGTAGCGGGGATTTTCTACGAGCAGTACTTC.

The chain is built from TRBV9 and TRBJ2-2; 13 nucleotides line up with TRBD2. Germline CDR1 reads SGDLS; CDR2 reads YYNGEE. Trimming removed 1 base from V and 4 bases from J; junction bases left unmatched: 4. The CDR3 spans 17 residues. CDR3 protein: CASSVTSGGAITGELFF. CDR3 nucleotide sequence: TGTGCCAGCAGCGTAACTAGCGGGGGGGCTATCACCGGGGAGCTGTTTTTT.